This paragraph reports one TCR beta chain. Its antigen target is currently unknown. Qualities for individual bases were not recorded, and no much larger clone is one base off. The data originate from a study of beta chain features in type 1 diabetes (dated by TCRdb to 2017 to 2018). Turning to the overall study: Mean age, gender distribution, total cell number and subset yield were not different between patients and healthy donors. A total of roughly 98,000,000 sorted cells were examined across all samples, and a strong correlation was observed between cell number per subset and RNA yield. In the study, recently diagnosed type 1 diabetes patients and matched healthy donors were compared on the TCRB repertoires of their sorted circulating CD4+ T cell subsets. Regulatory and stem cell-like memory subsets were obtained from only 8 patients and about eight healthy donors, while naive and central memory subsets were obtained from all 30 or so donors.

Study-wide conclusions, independent of this receptor: Naive, central memory and regulatory TCRB repertoires appeared to be more similar among patients than among healthy donors. Sequencing cDNA rather than genomic DNA could over-represent highly expressing activated cells, although activation and CD3 levels did not differ between groups. Because small numbers of individuals were included in the HLA sub-analyses, any influence of HLA type on TCRB rearrangement was left unresolved. In all four CD4+ subsets, TCRB CDR3 length was moderately but significantly shorter in type 1 diabetes patients. Patients with type 1 diabetes made fewer insertions and deleted more nucleotides at VDJ recombination sites, implying thymic rearrangement abnormalities. PCR may preferentially amplify shorter templates, but because patient and control samples were amplified and corrected together, any resulting skew would affect both groups equally.

V and J lose 0 bases and 4 bases, and a span of 16 bases separates them. CDR3 length: 16 amino acids, cysteine to phenylalanine. Only CDR3 DNA remains: 48 bases, in frame from the first base. According to the germline V gene, CDR1 reads MNHEY and CDR2 reads SVGAGI. From each donor, a single peripheral blood sample of 100 to 150 mL on average was drawn into heparinised tubes. Using a panel that included CD45RO, CCR7, CD25, CD127, CD95 and CD27, naive, central memory, regulatory and stem cell-like memory CD4+ T cells were sorted on a BD FACSAria II. Purity was above 98% for every sorted population. PBMCs were isolated immediately by Lymphoprep density gradient centrifugation and stained directly without culture. To minimize batch effects, samples were stained and sorted in pairs, one healthy donor with one patient per experiment. The entire isolated RNA was reverse transcribed using the High Capacity cDNA Reverse Transcription Kit, and thus expressed TCRB transcripts were sequenced. Naive, central memory and regulatory T cell samples underwent deep immunoSEQ sequencing, averaging around 3.9 million total reads per sample. Sorted cells were lysed in RLT buffer and RNA was extracted with DNase-treated RNeasy Micro or Mini kits, depending on cell number. Each cell subset was processed separately to prevent cross-contamination, with patient and healthy donor samples processed together. The immunoSEQ multiplex PCR was used to amplify TCRB sequences from cDNA, generating 87-bp fragments that spanned the CDR3 region. Sequencing of the amplicons was performed on the Illumina HiSeq platform. As for the authors' bioinformatics: PCR bias was corrected computationally using synthetic template baselines, and reads within Hamming distance 2 were collapsed, with unmergeable singletons discarded. Reads were aligned against IMGT to assign V, D and J genes, CDR3 length and insertions or deletions at six rearrangement sites. Clonotype counts were normalized to sorted cell number within each subset before computing true diversity and Gini coefficients with the tcR R package. The overlap coefficient, calculated on TCRB nucleotide sequences, was used to measure repertoire sharing. The immuneACCESS repertoire file appears here via TCRdb, limited to in-frame rearrangements. These files lack a portion of the clones; in checked studies, under half of the deficit traces to unresolved V genes, and the cause of the others is not known. From that table come the V and J calls and clone size; the DNA was used to work out D and trimming. The sample yields 100,000 to 150,000 clones; approximately 15% were counted once. Around 2.5% of the sample rests with the top ten.

This chain is built from TRBV6-5 and TRBJ2-7; the D segment could be TRBD1, given 6 matching bases. The sequenced sample consisted of central memory CD4+ T cells from blood. The origin of this receptor is a man between 18 and 29 years old with type 1 diabetes. The encoded CDR3 is CASSYSGQSGSYEQYF. The sequenced DNA is TGTGCCAGCAGTTACTCAGGACAGTCGGGGTCGTACGAGCAGTACTTC.